Listed here are 12 T cell receptor beta chains from one sample, sequenced in a study of CD8+CD57+ T cells in acquired aplastic anemia. Selection for sequencing was limited to patients who had shown CD8+CD57+ cell expansion by flow cytometry. TCR beta VDJ combinations and CDR3 sequences were profiled from genomic DNA. MiXCR, applied by TCRdb to the reads, yields one record per CDR3 protein. This table has under 250,000 distinct CDR3 sequences, around half appearing once. What was sequenced was sorted CD4+, CD8+, or CD8+CD57+ T cells (not recorded which) from PBMCs. The source of these receptors is a human donor with aplastic anemia.

This sequence joins TRBV19 and TRBJ2-5; 7 bases line up with TRBD1. The DNA end is more similar to TRBJ2-7, so the J call may be wrong. Germline V gene data show CDR1 as LNHDA and CDR2 as SQIVND (reference sequence). The CDR3 has 14 amino acids. CDR3 coding DNA: TGTGCCAGTAGGCGACAGGGAGCCTCCTACGAGCAGTACTTC. Amino acid sequence: CASRRQGASYEQYF.

This clonotype appeared many times. The V and J genes are TRBV11-2 and TRBJ2-7, with no clear D. V was cut by 0 bases and J by 0 bases, with 9 bases left in between. Germline CDR1 SGHAT, CDR2 FQNNGV. CDR3 length equals 15 residues. CDR3: CASSLEVAVSYEQYF. As DNA, the CDR3 is TGTGCCAGCAGCTTAGAGGTCGCAGTCTCCTACGAGCAGTACTTC.

The sample holds a few counts of this clonotype. The chain has TRBV7-8 and TRBJ1-1; 9 nucleotides line up with TRBD1. After removal of 3 bases from V and 5 bases from J, the junction contained 13 bases not matched to a gene. Germline-derived CDR1 and CDR2 are SGHVS and FQNEAQ. The CDR3 extends over 17 amino acids. DNA of the CDR3: TGTGCCAGCAGCTTGACTCCGGGACAGGGCTGGGGGACTGAAGCTTTCTTT. It specifies CASSLTPGQGWGTEAFF. The full variable domain, its missing parts supplied by reference TRBV7-8 and TRBJ1-1, is GAGVSQSPRYKVAKRGQDVALRCDPISGHVSLFWYQQALGQGPEFLTYFQNEAQLDKSGLPSDRFFAERPEGSVSTLKIQRTQQEDSAVYLCASSLTPGQGWGTEAFFGQGTRLTVV.

This clonotype has at least ten counts. The chain joins TRBV9 to TRBJ2-3; 12 nucleotides line up with TRBD2. Germline-derived CDR1 and CDR2 are SGDLS and YYNGEE. The V segment lost 3 bases and the J segment 3 bases; nucleotides outside the gene matches: 2. The CDR3 sequence is 15 residues long. The CDR3 DNA sequence: TGTGCCAGCAGCGCTGGACTAGCGGGGACAGATACGCAGTATTTT. Translating gives CASSAGLAGTDTQYF. The full variable domain, completed using reference TRBV9 and TRBJ2-3, is DSGVTQTPKHLITATGQRVTLRCSPRSGDLSVYWYQQSLDQGLQFLIQYYNGEERAKGNILERFSAQQFPDLHSELNLSSLELGDSALYFCASSAGLAGTDTQYFGPGTRLTVL.

The rearrangement uses TRBV7-8 and TRBJ2-7; 9 nucleotides match TRBD1. CDR3 length: 15 amino acids. CDR1 is SGHVS, CDR2 FQNEAQ, per germline. J was trimmed by 5 bases and V by 8 bases; bases with no gene match: 13. CDR3 nucleotides: TGTGCCAGCTCGCAGGACAGGGGAAAGGGCGACGAGCAGTACTTC. It translates to CASSQDRGKGDEQYF.

This chain links TRBV4-3 with TRBJ1-1; D call uncertain. Trimming took off 3 bases at V and 7 bases at J, with 12 bases between the two ends. Germline lookup yields CDR1 LGHNA and CDR2 YSLEER. The CDR3 sequence is 13 residues long. The CDR3 bases are TGCGCCAGCAGCCAGGGTTCCTACAATGAAGCTTTCTTT. It translates to CASSQGSYNEAFF.

The gene calls are TRBV11-2 and TRBJ1-2; 9 bases are a match to TRBD1. In germline, CDR1 is SGHAT, CDR2 FQNNGV. CDR3 length: 14 amino acids. V lost 9 bases, J lost 4 bases, and 9 bases stayed unmatched. The CDR3 loop reads CASLLGTGTYGYTF. The CDR3 region has the DNA TGTGCCAGTCTGCTGGGGACAGGGACCTATGGCTACACCTTC.

A note on this clonotype: A much larger clone sits a single nucleotide away, making a read error possible. As DNA, the CDR3 is TGCGCCAGCAGCGGGGCGGGCCTAACAAGGGGGGTAACCTACAATGAGCAGTTCTTC. Its protein product is CASSGAGLTRGVTYNEQFF. The V and J genes are TRBV5-1 and TRBJ2-1, with D perhaps assigned TRBD1 or TRBD2 (6 bases each). The ends were cut back, 4 bases at V and 2 bases at J, with 25 bases in the middle. The CDR3 is 19 residues long. Germline CDR1 is SGHRS and CDR2 is YFSETQ.

The V call is TRBV7-9, the J call TRBJ2-1; TRBD2 agrees at 10 bases. Germline V CDR1 and CDR2: SEHNR, FQNEAQ (reference sequence). This CDR3 spans 16 amino acids. V gave up 5 bases and J gave up 0 bases; unmatched junction bases: 4. This CDR3 is CASSQSSGGSYNEQFF. CDR3 in DNA: TGTGCCAGCAGCCAATCTAGCGGGGGCTCCTACAATGAGCAGTTCTTC.

This clonotype was picked up a small number of times. At one end the junction does not follow the germline gene, possibly because of a read error. The V gene is TRBV7-6, the J gene TRBJ2-5; 9 nucleotides align to TRBD1. There are 16 residues in the CDR3. Germline V gene sequence: CDR1 SGHVS, CDR2 FNYEAQ. The CDR3 here is CASSLASGTGPETQYF. DNA of the CDR3: TGTGCTAGCAGCTTAGCCTCCGGGACAGGGCCGGAGACCCAGTACTTC.

V is TRBV7-8 and J is TRBJ2-1, with D possibly matching TRBD2 (5 bases). V was cut by 3 bases and J by 8 bases, with 20 bases left in between. This CDR3 is built from 16 residues. In germline, CDR1 is SGHVS, CDR2 FQNEAQ. The CDR3 region has the DNA TGTGCCAGCAGCTTGACGCTTCTTCGAGGGATGGATGAGCAGTTCTTC. Protein product: CASSLTLLRGMDEQFF.

As concerns this clonotype: This may stem from a read error, because a much larger clone lies one nucleotide away. The chain joins TRBV6-1 to TRBJ1-2; no definite D call. The CDR3 extends over 15 amino acids. Trimming stripped 4 bases from V and 7 bases from J, with 19 bases between. Looked up from germline, CDR1 is MNHNS and CDR2 is SASEGT. The CDR3 DNA reads TGTGCCAGCAGTGTCCGTCCAGGCAGGCTTGGTGGCTACACCTTC. This translates into CASSVRPGRLGGYTF.